This TCR beta chain was obtained from a study of human T cells and chemical hapten exposure (dated by TCRdb to 2020 to 2022). About the investigation overall: Libraries were pooled for sequencing, and variation in per-sample TCR yields was attributed mainly to small differences in library volumes within the pool. From each blood RNA sample, both TCR alpha and TCR beta chains were sequenced. Peripheral blood TCR repertoire changes were tracked in vivo in alopecia patients during primary and secondary sensitization to the hapten diphenylcyclopropenone (DPC).

This clonotype was recorded many times. Its recognized antigen is unknown. No per-base quality is available; no much larger clone lies one base away. Unfractionated whole blood was collected in Tempus Blood RNA tubes, and total RNA was extracted from that blood. About 5 healthy volunteers acted as controls for TCR sequencing and had blood drawn at day 0, 2 weeks and 6 weeks. CDR1 and CDR2 are drawn from the germline V gene (reference sequence): SEHNR, FQNEAQ. Its CDR3 holds 13 amino acids, cysteine through phenylalanine. Only the CDR3 region is kept as DNA, spanning 39 bases read in frame from base 1. V lost 8 bases and J lost 2 bases; the stretch between them is 13 bases long. Library method: 5' RACE. Instrument used: Illumina MiSeq. During library preparation, unique molecular identifiers were attached to individual cDNA molecules so that TCRs could be counted in a quantitative, reproducible way. For the original study's pipeline: Samples had a median of roughly 91,000 TCRs, with a range from about 20,000 to 690,600. The Decombinator software suite was used to annotate the V, J and CDR3 of the TCR reads. Every sample was subsampled to the same number of TCRs (28,000) for the PS versus PT1 abundance plots. TCRs were defined as expanded if absent before sensitization and observed at least eight times at the 2-week time point. TCRdb itself trimmed the public reads at Q25 with fastp, ran MiXCR and retained productive beta chains. For every CDR3 protein sequence, its rows merge into one entry that carries the most common genes and DNA. These V and J calls rely on TCRdb rather than the paper's analysis. The sample contains about 140,000 distinct CDR3 sequences, roughly 4% of them found a single time. 1.2% to 1.5% of the sample is in the top ten clones.

Summary of the overall study and its limitations: After repeated subsampling, changes were observed in the strength of the expansion versus patch-test correlation and in the threshold at which the correlation became significant. DPC sensitization did not change the number of TCRs with a frequency above 1 in 1000, and there was no evidence of changes in global repertoire structure.

The chain uses TRBV7-9 and TRBJ2-7; the D gene could be TRBD1 or TRBD2, each one agreeing over 6 bases. This receptor was obtained from a female donor in good health. The nucleotide sequence reads as follows: TGTGCCAGCGGGGGGACACCAACCTACGAGCAGTACTTC. The encoded protein is CASGGTPTYEQYF. The CDR3, completed at both ends by the reference TRBV7-9 and TRBJ2-7 genes, gives the full variable domain DTGVSQNPRHKITKRGQNVTFRCDPISEHNRLYWYRQTLGQGPEFLTYFQNEAQLEKSRLLSDRFSAERPKGSFSTLEIQRTEQGDSAMYLCASGGTPTYEQYFGPGTRLTVT.